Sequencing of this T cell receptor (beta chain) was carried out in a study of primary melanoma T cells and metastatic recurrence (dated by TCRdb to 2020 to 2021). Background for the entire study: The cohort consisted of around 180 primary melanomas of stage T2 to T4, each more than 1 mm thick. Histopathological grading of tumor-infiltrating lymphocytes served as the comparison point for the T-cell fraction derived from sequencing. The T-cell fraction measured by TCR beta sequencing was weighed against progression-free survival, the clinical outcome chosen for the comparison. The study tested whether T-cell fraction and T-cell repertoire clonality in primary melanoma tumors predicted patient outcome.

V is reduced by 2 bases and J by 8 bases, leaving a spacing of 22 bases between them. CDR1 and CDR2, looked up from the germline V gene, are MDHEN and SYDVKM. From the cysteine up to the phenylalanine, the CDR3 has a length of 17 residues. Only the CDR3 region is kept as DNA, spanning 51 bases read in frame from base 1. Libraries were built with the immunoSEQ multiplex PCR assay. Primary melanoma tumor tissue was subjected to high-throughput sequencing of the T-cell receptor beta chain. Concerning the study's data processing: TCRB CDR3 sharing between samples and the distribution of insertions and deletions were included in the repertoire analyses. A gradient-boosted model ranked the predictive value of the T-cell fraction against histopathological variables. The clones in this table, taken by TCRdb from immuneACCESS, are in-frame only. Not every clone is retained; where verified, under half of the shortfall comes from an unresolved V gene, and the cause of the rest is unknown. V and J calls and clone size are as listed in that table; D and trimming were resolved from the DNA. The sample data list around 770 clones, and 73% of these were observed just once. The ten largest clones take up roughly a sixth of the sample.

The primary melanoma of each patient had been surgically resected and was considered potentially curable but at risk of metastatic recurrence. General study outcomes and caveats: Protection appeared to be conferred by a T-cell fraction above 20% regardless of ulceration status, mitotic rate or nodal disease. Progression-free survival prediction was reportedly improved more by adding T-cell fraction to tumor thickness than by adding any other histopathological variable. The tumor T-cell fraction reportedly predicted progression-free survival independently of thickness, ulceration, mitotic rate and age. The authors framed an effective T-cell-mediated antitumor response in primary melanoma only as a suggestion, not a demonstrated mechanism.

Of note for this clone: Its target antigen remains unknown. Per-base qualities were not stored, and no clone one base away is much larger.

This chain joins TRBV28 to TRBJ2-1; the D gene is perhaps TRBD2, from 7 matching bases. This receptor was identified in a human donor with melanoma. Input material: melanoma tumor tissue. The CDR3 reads CASSLTIRGAIFDEQFF. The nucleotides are TGTGCCAGCAGTTTAACAATTCGGGGGGCTATTTTTGATGAGCAGTTCTTC.